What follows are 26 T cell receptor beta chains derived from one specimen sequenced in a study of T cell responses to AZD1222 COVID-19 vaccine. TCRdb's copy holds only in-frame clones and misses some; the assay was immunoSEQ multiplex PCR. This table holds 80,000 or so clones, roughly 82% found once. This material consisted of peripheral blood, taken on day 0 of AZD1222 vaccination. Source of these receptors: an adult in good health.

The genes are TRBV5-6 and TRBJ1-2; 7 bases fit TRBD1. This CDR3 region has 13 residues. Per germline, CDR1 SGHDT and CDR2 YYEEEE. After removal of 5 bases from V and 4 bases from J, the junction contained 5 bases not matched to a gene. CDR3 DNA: TGTGCCAGCAGTACGGACAGGACCTATGGCTACACCTTC. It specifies CASSTDRTYGYTF.

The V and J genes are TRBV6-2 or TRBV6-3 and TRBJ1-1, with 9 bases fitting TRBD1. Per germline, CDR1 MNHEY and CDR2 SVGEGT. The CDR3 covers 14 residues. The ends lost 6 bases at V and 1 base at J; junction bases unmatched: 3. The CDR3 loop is CASSGTGRNTEAFF. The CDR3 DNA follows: TGTGCCAGCAGCGGGACAGGGAGGAACACTGAAGCTTTCTTT.

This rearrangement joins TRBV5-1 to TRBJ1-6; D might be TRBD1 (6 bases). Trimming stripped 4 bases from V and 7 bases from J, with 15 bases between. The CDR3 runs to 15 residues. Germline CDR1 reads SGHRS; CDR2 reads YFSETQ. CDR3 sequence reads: CASSLDRPRNSPLHF. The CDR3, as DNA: TGCGCCAGCAGCCTAGACAGGCCCCGAAATTCACCCCTCCACTTT.

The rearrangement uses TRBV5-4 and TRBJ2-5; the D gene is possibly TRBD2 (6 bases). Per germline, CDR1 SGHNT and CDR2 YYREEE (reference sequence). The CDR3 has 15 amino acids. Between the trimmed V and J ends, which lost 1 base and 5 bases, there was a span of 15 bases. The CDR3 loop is CASSLNLAGSETQYF. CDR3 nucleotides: TGTGCCAGCAGCTTGAACTTGGCGGGAAGCGAGACCCAGTACTTC.

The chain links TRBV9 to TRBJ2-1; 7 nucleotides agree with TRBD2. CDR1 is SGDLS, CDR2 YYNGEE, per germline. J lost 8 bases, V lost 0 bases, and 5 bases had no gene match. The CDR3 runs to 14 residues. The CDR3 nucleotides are TGTGCCAGCAGCGTAGACGCTGCGGGGGATGAGCAGTTCTTC. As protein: CASSVDAAGDEQFF.

In nucleotides, the CDR3 is TGTGCCACCCAGGCAGGGTTTGGAGAGACCCAGTACTTC. This sequence encodes CATQAGFGETQYF. The rearrangement links TRBV7-2 to TRBJ2-5; TRBD1 is a possible D gene (5 bases). With 10 bases removed from V and 4 bases from J, the gap between germline ends came to 16 bases. The CDR3 has 13 residues. Germline V gives CDR1 SGHTA, CDR2 FQGNSA.

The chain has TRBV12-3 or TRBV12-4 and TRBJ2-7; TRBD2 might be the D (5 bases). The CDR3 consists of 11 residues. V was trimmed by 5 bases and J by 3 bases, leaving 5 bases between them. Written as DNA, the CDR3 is TGTGCCAGCAGTGCGGGCTACGAGCAGTACTTC. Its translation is CASSAGYEQYF.

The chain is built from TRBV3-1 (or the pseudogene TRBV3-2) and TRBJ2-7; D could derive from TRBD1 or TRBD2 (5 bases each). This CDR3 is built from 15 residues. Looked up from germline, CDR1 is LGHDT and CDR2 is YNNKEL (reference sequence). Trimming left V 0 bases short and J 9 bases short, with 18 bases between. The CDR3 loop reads CASSQDSGTRRGQYF. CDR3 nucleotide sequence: TGTGCCAGCAGCCAAGATTCCGGGACCCGTCGGGGGCAGTACTTC.

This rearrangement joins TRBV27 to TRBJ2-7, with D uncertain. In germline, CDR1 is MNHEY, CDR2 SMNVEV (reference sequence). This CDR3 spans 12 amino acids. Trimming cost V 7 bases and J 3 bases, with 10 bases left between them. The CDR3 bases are TGTGCCAGCATACAGCTTAACTACGAGCAGTACTTC. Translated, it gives CASIQLNYEQYF.

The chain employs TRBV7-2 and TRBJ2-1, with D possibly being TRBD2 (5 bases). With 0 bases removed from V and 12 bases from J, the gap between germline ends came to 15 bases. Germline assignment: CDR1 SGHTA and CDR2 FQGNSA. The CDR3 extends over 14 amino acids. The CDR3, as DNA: TGTGCCAGCAGCTTAGCGTTTGACGGCCGGGGGCAGTTCTTC. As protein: CASSLAFDGRGQFF.

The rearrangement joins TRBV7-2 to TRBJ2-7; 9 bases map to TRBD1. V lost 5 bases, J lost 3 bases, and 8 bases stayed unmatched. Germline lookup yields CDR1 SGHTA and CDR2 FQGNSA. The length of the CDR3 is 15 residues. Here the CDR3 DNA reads TGTGCCAGCAGCCCCGGGGGGACAGGGAGCTACGAGCAGTACTTC. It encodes CASSPGGTGSYEQYF.

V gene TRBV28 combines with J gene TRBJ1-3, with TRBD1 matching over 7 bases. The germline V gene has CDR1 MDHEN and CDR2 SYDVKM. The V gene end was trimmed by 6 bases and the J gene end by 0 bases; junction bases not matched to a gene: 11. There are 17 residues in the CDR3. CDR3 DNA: TGTGCCAGCAGCTCGGGAGGGGGCGATCGCTCTGGAAACACCATATATTTT. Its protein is CASSSGGGDRSGNTIYF.

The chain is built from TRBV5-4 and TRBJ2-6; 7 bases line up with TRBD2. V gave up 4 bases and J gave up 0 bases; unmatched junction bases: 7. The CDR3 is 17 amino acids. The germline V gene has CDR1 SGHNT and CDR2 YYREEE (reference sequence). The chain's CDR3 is CASSALGGGSGANVLTF. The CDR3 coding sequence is TGTGCCAGCAGCGCACTTGGGGGGGGCTCTGGGGCCAACGTCCTGACTTTC. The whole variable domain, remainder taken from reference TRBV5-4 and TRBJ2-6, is ETGVTQSPTHLIKTRGQQVTLRCSSQSGHNTVSWYQQALGQGPQFIFQYYREEENGRGNFPPRFSGLQFPNYSSELNVNALELDDSALYLCASSALGGGSGANVLTFGAGSRLTVL.

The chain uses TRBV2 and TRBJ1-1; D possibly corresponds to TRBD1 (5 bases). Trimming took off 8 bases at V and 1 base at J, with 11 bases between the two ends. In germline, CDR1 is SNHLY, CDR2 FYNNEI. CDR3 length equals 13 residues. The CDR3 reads CASQGTGNTEAFF. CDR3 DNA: TGTGCCAGCCAGGGAACGGGGAACACTGAAGCTTTCTTT.

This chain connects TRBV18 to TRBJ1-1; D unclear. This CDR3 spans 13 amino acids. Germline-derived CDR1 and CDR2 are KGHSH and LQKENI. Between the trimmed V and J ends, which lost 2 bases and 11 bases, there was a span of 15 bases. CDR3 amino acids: CASSPSQALDAFF. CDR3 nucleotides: TGTGCCAGCTCACCAAGCCAGGCCCTTGACGCTTTCTTT. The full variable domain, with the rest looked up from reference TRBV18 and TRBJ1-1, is NAGVMQNPRHLVRRRGQEARLRCSPMKGHSHVYWYRQLPEEGLKFMVYLQKENIIDESGMPKERFSAEFPKEGPSILRIQQVVRGDSAAYFCASSPSQALDAFFGQGTRLTVV.

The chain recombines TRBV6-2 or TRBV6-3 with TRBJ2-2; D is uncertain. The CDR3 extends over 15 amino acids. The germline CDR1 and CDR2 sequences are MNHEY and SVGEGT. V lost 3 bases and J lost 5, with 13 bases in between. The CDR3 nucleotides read TGTGCCAGCAGTTATTCAGTGCAGGCAACCGGGGAGCTGTTTTTT. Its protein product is CASSYSVQATGELFF.

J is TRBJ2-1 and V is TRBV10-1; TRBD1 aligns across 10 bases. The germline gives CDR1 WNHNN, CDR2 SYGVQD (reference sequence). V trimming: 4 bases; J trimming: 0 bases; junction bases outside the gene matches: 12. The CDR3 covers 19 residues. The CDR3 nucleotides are TGCGCCAGCAGTGGTCCCGGGACAGGGGCTCGTAGCTCCTACAATGAGCAGTTCTTC. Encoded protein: CASSGPGTGARSSYNEQFF.

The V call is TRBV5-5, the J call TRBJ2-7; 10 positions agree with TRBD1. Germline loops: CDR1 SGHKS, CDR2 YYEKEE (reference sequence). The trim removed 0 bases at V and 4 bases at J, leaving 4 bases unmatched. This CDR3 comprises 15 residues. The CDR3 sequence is CASSLEGQGVYEQYF. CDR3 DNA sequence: TGTGCCAGCAGCTTGGAAGGACAGGGGGTTTACGAGCAGTACTTC. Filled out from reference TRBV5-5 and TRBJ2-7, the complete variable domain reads DAGVTQSPTHLIKTRGQQVTLRCSPISGHKSVSWYQQVLGQGPQFIFQYYEKEERGRGNFPDRFSARQFPNYSSELNVNALLLGDSALYLCASSLEGQGVYEQYFGPGTRLTVT.

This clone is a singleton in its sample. The CDR3 DNA reads TGTGCCAGCAGTAAGCCAGGGACCACTGAAGCTTTCTTT. This gives the protein CASSKPGTTEAFF. V gene TRBV6-5 combines with J gene TRBJ1-1; possible D gene TRBD1, 5 bases. CDR3 length equals 13 residues. From germline, CDR1 is MNHEY and CDR2 SVGAGI. V was shortened by 5 bases and J by 4 bases, with 11 bases between the two germline ends.

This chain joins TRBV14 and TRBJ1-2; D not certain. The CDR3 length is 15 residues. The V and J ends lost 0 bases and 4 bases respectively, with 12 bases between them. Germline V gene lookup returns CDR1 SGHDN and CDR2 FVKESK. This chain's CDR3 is CASSQEIGWGYGYTF. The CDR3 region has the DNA TGTGCCAGCAGCCAAGAAATTGGGTGGGGCTATGGCTACACCTTC.

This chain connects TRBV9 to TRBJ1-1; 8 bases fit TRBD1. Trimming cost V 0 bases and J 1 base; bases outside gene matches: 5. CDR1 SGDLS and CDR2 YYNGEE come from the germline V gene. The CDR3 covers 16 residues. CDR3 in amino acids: CASSVVPGGPNTEAFF. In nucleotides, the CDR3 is TGTGCCAGCAGCGTAGTGCCAGGGGGCCCGAACACTGAAGCTTTCTTT.

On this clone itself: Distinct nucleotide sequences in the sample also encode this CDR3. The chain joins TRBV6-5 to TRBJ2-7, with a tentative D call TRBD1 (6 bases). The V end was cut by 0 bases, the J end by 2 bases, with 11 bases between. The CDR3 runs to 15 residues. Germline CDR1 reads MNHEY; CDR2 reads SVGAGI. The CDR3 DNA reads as TGTGCCAGCAGTTACTCGGGAACAGGGCCCTACGAGCAGTACTTC. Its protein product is CASSYSGTGPYEQYF.

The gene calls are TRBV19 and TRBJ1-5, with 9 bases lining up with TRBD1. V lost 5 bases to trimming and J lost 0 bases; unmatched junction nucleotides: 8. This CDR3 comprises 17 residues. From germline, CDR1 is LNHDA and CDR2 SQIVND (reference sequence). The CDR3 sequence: CASSFQTGGNSNQPQHF. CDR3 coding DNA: TGTGCCAGTAGTTTTCAAACAGGGGGCAATAGCAATCAGCCCCAGCATTTT.

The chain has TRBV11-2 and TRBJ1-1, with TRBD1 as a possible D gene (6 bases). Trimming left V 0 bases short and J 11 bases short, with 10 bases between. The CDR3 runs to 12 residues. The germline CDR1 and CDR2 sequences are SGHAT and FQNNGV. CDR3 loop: CASSLDTGLAFF. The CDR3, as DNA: TGTGCCAGCAGCTTAGATACAGGGTTGGCTTTCTTT.

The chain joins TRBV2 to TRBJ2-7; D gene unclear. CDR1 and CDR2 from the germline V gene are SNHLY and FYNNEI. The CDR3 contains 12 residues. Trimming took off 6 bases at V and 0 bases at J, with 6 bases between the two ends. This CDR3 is CASSRSSYEQYF. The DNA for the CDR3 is TGTGCCAGCAGCCGATCCTCCTACGAGCAGTACTTC. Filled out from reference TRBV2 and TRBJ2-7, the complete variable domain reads EPEVTQTPSHQVTQMGQEVILRCVPISNHLYFYWYRQILGQKVEFLVSFYNNEISEKSEIFDDQFSVERPDGSNFTLKIRSTKLEDSAMYFCASSRSSYEQYFGPGTRLTVT.

As DNA, the CDR3 is TGTGCCAGCAGCCCTAGGGGGACCTCTCTACAAGAGCAGTTCTTC. Translated: CASSPRGTSLQEQFF. The chain couples TRBV7-9 to TRBJ2-1; a possible D gene is TRBD1 (6 bases). Germline CDR1 SEHNR, CDR2 FQNEAQ (reference sequence). Trimming took 5 bases from V and 10 from J, leaving 21 bases between them. CDR3 length: 15 amino acids.